These 5 T cell receptor beta chains came from one sample sequenced in a study of Graves' ophthalmopathy and Graves' hyperthyroidism. CDR3 regions of TCR beta were amplified from RNA transcripts. First-round RT-PCR with HTBI primers preceded a second-round multiplex PCR. TCRdb re-called the multiplex PCR reads through MiXCR, storing one row per CDR3 protein. The data hold about 480,000 distinct CDR3 sequences, with approximately 15% observed a single time. The sample was blood. These receptor sequences come from a woman under 40 with Graves' ophthalmopathy.

Many counts were recorded for this clonotype. The chain recombines TRBV5-1 with TRBJ1-2; weak D call: TRBD1 (5 bases). Germline V lookup: CDR1 SGHRS, CDR2 YFSETQ. The CDR3 has 14 residues. V lost 4 bases, J lost 2 bases, and 12 bases lay in between. CDR3 residues: CASSRDDRNYGYTF. CDR3 DNA sequence: TGCGCCAGCAGCCGCGACGACAGAAACTATGGCTACACCTTC. Looking up the rest from reference TRBV5-1 and TRBJ1-2 gives the full variable domain: KAGVTQTPRYLIKTRGQQVTLSCSPISGHRSVSWYQQTPGQGLQFLFEYFSETQRNKGNFPGRFSGRQFSNSRSEMNVSTLELGDSALYLCASSRDDRNYGYTFGSGTRLTVV.

V is TRBV7-9 and J is TRBJ2-2; tentative D call: TRBD1 (6 bases). V was cut by 5 bases and J by 6 bases, with 10 bases left in between. Germline CDR1 reads SEHNR; CDR2 reads FQNEAQ (reference sequence). The CDR3 totals 13 residues. The CDR3 is CASSRGGPGELFF. The CDR3 DNA reads TGTGCCAGCAGCAGAGGGGGACCCGGGGAGCTGTTTTTT.

This clonotype has ten or more counts. The chain couples TRBV5-1 to TRBJ2-7; 15 bases are shared with TRBD2. The CDR3 spans 17 residues. Germline lookup yields CDR1 SGHRS and CDR2 YFSETQ. V lost 3 bases, J lost 0 bases, and 4 bases stayed unmatched. CDR3 coding DNA: TGCGCCAGCAGCTGGACTAGCGGGGGGGAAAGCTCCTACGAGCAGTACTTC. Translating gives CASSWTSGGESSYEQYF.

The rearrangement links TRBV7-8 to TRBJ2-7; perhaps TRBD2 as D (6 bases). Deletions cut 5 bases from V and 0 bases from J, with 14 bases between. Germline values: CDR1 SGHVS, CDR2 FQNEAQ. The length of the CDR3 is 15 residues. Here the CDR3 reads CASSRDFFSSYEQYF. The DNA of the CDR3 is TGTGCCAGCAGCCGGGACTTTTTTAGCTCCTACGAGCAGTACTTC. Variable domain in full (rest from reference TRBV7-8 and TRBJ2-7): GAGVSQSPRYKVAKRGQDVALRCDPISGHVSLFWYQQALGQGPEFLTYFQNEAQLDKSGLPSDRFFAERPEGSVSTLKIQRTQQEDSAVYLCASSRDFFSSYEQYFGPGTRLTVT.

This clonotype has only a few counts. The rearrangement uses TRBV11-1 and TRBJ2-7; possible D gene TRBD1, 11 bases. Looked up from germline, CDR1 is SGHAT and CDR2 is FQDESV (reference sequence). Trimming cost V 5 bases and J 3 bases, with 26 bases left between them. This CDR3 comprises 18 residues. This CDR3 reads CASSKRTGGSSGGYEQYF. The CDR3 DNA reads TGTGCCAGCAGCAAACGGACAGGGGGCTCTAGCGGGGGCTACGAGCAGTACTTC.